This T cell receptor beta chain was identified during a study of T cell responses to AZD1222 COVID-19 vaccine. Sequencing was performed with immunoSEQ multiplex PCR; in TCRdb, only in-frame clones are kept and a portion is missing. This table holds roughly 70,000 clones, around nine tenths found once. CDR1 and CDR2 from the germline V gene are GTSNPN and SVGIG (reference sequence). V dropped 4 bases and J dropped 0 bases, with 13 bases sitting between them. The length of the CDR3 is 14 residues. The receptor was isolated from an adult who received the MenACWY meningococcal vaccine as a control. The V and J genes are TRBV30 and TRBJ2-7; D unclear. The sample was peripheral blood, taken 28 days after the second dose of the MenACWY control vaccine. DNA for the CDR3: TGTGCCTGGAAGGTAGGGCAGAGCTCCTACGAGCAGTACTTC. Translating gives CAWKVGQSSYEQYF. Using reference TRBV30 and TRBJ2-7 for the parts outside the CDR3, the full variable domain is SQTIHQWPATLVQPVGSPLSLECTVEGTSNPNLYWYRQAAGRGLQLLFYSVGIGQISSEVPQNLSASRPQDRQFILSSKKLLLSDSGFYLCAWKVGQSSYEQYFGPGTRLTVT.